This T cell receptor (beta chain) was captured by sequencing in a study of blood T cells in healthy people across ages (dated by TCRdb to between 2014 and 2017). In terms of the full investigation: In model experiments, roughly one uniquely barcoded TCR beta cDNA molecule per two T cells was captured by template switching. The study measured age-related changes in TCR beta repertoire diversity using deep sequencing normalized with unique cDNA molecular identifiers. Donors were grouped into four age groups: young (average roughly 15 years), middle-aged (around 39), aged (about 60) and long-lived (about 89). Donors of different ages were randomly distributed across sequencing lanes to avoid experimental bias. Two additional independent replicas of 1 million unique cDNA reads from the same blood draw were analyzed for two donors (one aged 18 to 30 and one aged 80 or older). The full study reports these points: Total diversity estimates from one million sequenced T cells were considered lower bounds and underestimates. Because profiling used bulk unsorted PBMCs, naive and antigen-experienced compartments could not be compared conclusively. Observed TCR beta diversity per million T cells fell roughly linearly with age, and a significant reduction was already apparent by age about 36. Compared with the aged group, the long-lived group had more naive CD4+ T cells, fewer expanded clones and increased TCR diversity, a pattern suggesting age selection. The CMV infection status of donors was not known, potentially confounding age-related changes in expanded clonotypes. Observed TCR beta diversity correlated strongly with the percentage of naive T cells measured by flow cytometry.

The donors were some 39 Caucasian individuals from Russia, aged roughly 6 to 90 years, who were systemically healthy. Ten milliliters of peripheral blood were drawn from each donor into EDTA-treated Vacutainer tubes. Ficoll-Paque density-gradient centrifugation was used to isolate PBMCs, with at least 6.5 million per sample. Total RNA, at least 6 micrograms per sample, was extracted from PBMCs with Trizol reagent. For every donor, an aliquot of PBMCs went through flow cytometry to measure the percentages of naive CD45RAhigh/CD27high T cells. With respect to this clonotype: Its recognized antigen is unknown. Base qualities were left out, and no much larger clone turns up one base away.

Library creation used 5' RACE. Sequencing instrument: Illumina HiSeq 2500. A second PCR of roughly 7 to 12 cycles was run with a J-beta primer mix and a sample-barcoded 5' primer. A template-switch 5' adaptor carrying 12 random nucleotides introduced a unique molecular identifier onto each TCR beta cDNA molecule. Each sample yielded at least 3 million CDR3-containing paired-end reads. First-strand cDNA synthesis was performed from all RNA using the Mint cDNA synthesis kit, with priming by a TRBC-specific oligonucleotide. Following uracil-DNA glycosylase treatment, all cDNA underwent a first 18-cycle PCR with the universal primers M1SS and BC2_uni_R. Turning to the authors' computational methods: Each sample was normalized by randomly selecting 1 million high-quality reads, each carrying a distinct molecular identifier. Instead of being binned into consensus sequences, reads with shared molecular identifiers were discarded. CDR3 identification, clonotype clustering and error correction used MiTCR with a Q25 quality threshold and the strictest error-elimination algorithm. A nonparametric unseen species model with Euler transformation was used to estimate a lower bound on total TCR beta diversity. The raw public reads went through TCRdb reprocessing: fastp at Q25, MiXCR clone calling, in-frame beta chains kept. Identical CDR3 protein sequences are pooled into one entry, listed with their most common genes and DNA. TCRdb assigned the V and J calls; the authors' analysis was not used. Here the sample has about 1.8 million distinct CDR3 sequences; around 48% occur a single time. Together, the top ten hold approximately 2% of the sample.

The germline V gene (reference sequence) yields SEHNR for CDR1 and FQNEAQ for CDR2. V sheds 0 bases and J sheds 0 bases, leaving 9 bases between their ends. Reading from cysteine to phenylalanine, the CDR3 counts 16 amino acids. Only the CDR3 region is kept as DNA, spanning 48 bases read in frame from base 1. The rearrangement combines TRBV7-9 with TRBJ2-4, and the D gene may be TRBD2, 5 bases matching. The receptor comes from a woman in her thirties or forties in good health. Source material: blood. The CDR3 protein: CASSLARGIAKNIQYF. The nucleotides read TGTGCCAGCAGCTTAGCCCGGGGAATAGCCAAAAACATTCAGTACTTC.